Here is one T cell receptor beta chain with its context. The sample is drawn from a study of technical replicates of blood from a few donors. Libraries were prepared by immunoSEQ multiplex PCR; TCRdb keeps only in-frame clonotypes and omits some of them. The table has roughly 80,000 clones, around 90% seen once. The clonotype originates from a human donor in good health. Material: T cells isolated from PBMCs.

Written as DNA, the CDR3 is TGTGCCAGCAGCTTAGGTATGGAGACCCAGTACTTC. It yields the protein CASSLGMETQYF. The chain links TRBV11-2 to TRBJ2-5; no reliable D call. The V gene lost 1 base and the J gene lost 5 bases, with 5 bases spanning the gap. Looked up from germline, CDR1 is SGHAT and CDR2 is FQNNGV. The CDR3 contains 12 residues.